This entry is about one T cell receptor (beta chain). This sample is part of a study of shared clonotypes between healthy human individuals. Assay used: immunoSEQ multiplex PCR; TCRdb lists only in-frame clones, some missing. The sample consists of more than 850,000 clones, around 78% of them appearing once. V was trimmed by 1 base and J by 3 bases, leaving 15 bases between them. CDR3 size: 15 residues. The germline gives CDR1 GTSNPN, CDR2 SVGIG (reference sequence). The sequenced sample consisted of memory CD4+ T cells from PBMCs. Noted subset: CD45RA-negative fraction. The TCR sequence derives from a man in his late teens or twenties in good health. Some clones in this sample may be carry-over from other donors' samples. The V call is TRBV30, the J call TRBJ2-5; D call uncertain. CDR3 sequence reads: CAWSAPAVGEETQYF. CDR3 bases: TGTGCCTGGAGTGCTCCCGCTGTTGGGGAAGAGACCCAGTACTTC.